The 28 T cell receptor beta chains given below trace back to one sample, sequenced in a study of CD8 T cells in ankylosing spondylitis. TCRdb reprocessed the 5' RACE reads with MiXCR, giving one entry per CDR3 protein. The table lists about 300,000 distinct CDR3 sequences, less than 25% of them singletons. The sample comprised blood, either unsorted or a sorted T cell fraction (not recorded which). The receptors originated from a female donor with ankylosing spondylitis or in good health (not recorded which).

The chain employs TRBV20-1 and TRBJ2-5, with D perhaps matching TRBD2 (5 bases). Germline CDR1 reads DFQATT; CDR2 reads SNEGSKA (reference sequence). The CDR3 is made up of 12 amino acids. V was trimmed by 5 bases and J by 3 bases, leaving 10 bases between them. CDR3 coding DNA: TGCAGTGCTGAGGGCTCCAAAGAGACCCAGTACTTC. Protein: CSAEGSKETQYF.

Points on this clonotype: A much larger clone sits a single nucleotide away, making a read error possible. The chain carries TRBV7-9 and TRBJ2-1, with TRBD2 as a possible D gene (5 bases). The CDR3 sequence is 13 residues long. The germline V and J ends were trimmed by 5 bases and 3 bases, with 8 bases remaining between them. Germline V gives CDR1 SEHNR, CDR2 FQNEAQ (reference sequence). The CDR3 DNA is TGTGCCAGCAGCGCCAGCGGCTACAATGAGCAGTTCTTC. This sequence encodes CASSASGYNEQFF.

The J gene is TRBJ2-1, the V gene TRBV30, with TRBD2 identical over 13 bases. V was pared by 0 bases and J by 8 bases, with 4 bases of the junction left unmatched. From germline, CDR1 is GTSNPN and CDR2 SVGIG (reference sequence). This CDR3 is built from 15 residues. CDR3 loop: CAWSVGLAGTDEQFF. CDR3 in DNA: TGTGCCTGGAGTGTGGGACTAGCGGGAACGGATGAGCAGTTCTTC.

The chain has TRBV6-2 or TRBV6-3 and TRBJ2-1; either TRBD1 or TRBD2 may supply D (5 bases each). The V and J ends lost 0 bases and 5 bases respectively, with 17 bases between them. Germline V gene data show CDR1 as MNHEY and CDR2 as SVGEGT. The CDR3 has 17 amino acids. The CDR3 reads CASSYSSRALENNEQFF. CDR3 nucleotides: TGTGCCAGCAGTTACTCTTCCAGGGCACTAGAAAACAATGAGCAGTTCTTC.

In this sample, this clonotype turned up many times. V usage is TRBV29-1 and J usage is TRBJ1-1; 7 bases map to TRBD1. Germline loops: CDR1 SQVTM, CDR2 ANQGSEA. The CDR3 loop spans 13 amino acids. V shed 7 bases and J 1 base; nucleotides not matched to a gene: 6. As DNA, the CDR3 is TGCAGCGCCGACAGGGAGAAGAACACTGAAGCTTTCTTT. Translation gives CSADREKNTEAFF.

The chain's CDR3 is CASSINRGYTEAFF. DNA of the CDR3: TGTGCCAGCAGCATAAACAGGGGATACACTGAAGCTTTCTTT. V is TRBV7-2 and J is TRBJ1-1; 7 positions match TRBD1. Germline assignment: CDR1 SGHTA and CDR2 FQGNSA. The CDR3 loop spans 14 amino acids. V dropped 5 bases and J dropped 3; count of bases not matched to a gene: 6.

In this sample, this clonotype turned up many times. The chain is built from TRBV29-1 and TRBJ2-5; D possibly corresponds to TRBD1 (5 bases). The ends were cut back, 3 bases at V and 1 base at J, with 9 bases in the middle. CDR3 length: 13 residues. Germline values: CDR1 SQVTM, CDR2 ANQGSEA. Here the CDR3 DNA reads TGCAGCGTTGATAGACAGAGCCAAGAGACCCAGTACTTC. This translates into CSVDRQSQETQYF.

There are a few counts of this clonotype. V usage is TRBV7-6 and J usage is TRBJ1-2; D might be TRBD1 (5 bases). With 5 bases removed from V and 3 bases from J, the gap between germline ends came to 10 bases. Germline CDR1 and CDR2: SGHVS and FNYEAQ. This CDR3 has 13 residues. The CDR3: CASSIGTDYGYTF. Written as DNA, the CDR3 is TGTGCCAGCAGCATCGGGACGGACTATGGCTACACCTTC. Variable domain in full (rest from reference TRBV7-6 and TRBJ1-2): GAGVSQSPRYKVTKRGQDVALRCDPISGHVSLYWYRQALGQGPEFLTYFNYEAQQDKSGLPNDRFSAERPEGSISTLTIQRTEQRDSAMYRCASSIGTDYGYTFGSGTRLTVV.

This clonotype showed up just a few times. The chain is built from TRBV29-1 and TRBJ2-1; 9 nucleotides agree with TRBD2. Trimming at V came to 6 bases and at J to 6 bases, leaving 9 bases not matched to a gene. The CDR3 runs 14 residues. Germline CDR1 reads SQVTM; CDR2 reads ANQGSEA. For the CDR3, the DNA is TGCAGCGTCGATACTAGCGGGCAGACCAATGAGCAGTTCTTC. Protein product: CSVDTSGQTNEQFF.

CDR3 sequence (DNA): TGTGCCAGCAGCCAAACCCACGGGGGAGGGTACGAGCAGTACTTC. Protein product: CASSQTHGGGYEQYF. This chain connects TRBV6-1 to TRBJ2-7; 7 nucleotides agree with TRBD2. The germline CDR1 and CDR2 sequences are MNHNS and SASEGT. CDR3 length: 15 amino acids. V lost 6 bases, J lost 4 bases, and 12 bases stayed unmatched.

The rearrangement joins TRBV5-6 to TRBJ1-1; D not certain. The CDR3 spans 14 residues. V dropped 6 bases and J dropped 1 base, with 13 bases sitting between them. The V gene's germline CDR1 is SGHDT and CDR2 YYEEEE. CDR3 DNA sequence: TGTGCCAGCATCCAACTTGGACGGAACACTGAAGCTTTCTTT. It codes for CASIQLGRNTEAFF. The full variable domain, with the rest looked up from reference TRBV5-6 and TRBJ1-1, is DAGVTQSPTHLIKTRGQQVTLRCSPKSGHDTVSWYQQALGQGPQFIFQYYEEEERQRGNFPDRFSGHQFPNYSSELNVNALLLGDSALYLCASIQLGRNTEAFFGQGTRLTVV.

The rearrangement joins TRBV6-2 or TRBV6-3 to TRBJ1-2; D perhaps matches TRBD1 (5 bases). The CDR3 spans 17 residues. Germline lookup yields CDR1 MNHEY and CDR2 SVGEGT. V dropped 8 bases and J dropped 1 base, with 23 bases sitting between them. CDR3 sequence (DNA): TGTGCCAGCGACCGAGGAGGCGTTTGGGGGAATAACTATGGCTACACCTTC. As protein: CASDRGGVWGNNYGYTF.

This clonotype was observed many times. This chain connects TRBV6-5 to TRBJ1-1; 7 nucleotides align to TRBD1. This CDR3 is built from 12 residues. V trimming: 6 bases; J trimming: 8 bases; junction bases outside the gene matches: 6. Germline V CDR1 and CDR2: MNHEY, SVGAGI. The CDR3 DNA reads TGTGCCAGCAGGTCGACAGGGACCGAAGCTTTCTTT. Translating gives CASRSTGTEAFF.

This clonotype was observed a few times. The chain is built from TRBV12-3 or TRBV12-4 and TRBJ1-6; 7 bases match TRBD1. This CDR3 spans 16 amino acids. The J segment lost 5 bases and the V segment lost 3 bases, leaving 7 bases of the junction unmatched. The CDR3 region has the DNA TGTGCCAGCAGTTTTGCATCGGGACAGAATAATTCACCCCTCCACTTT. This gives the protein CASSFASGQNNSPLHF.

This clonotype was seen many times. The chain is built from TRBV6-1 and TRBJ2-7; TRBD1 agrees at 12 bases. The CDR3 length is 18 residues. J lost 6 bases, V lost 6 bases, and 18 bases had no gene match. Germline values: CDR1 MNHNS, CDR2 SASEGT. CDR3 loop: CASSPSLLPGQGAIEQYF. CDR3 coding DNA: TGTGCCAGCAGCCCTTCTCTTCTACCGGGACAGGGGGCGATCGAGCAGTACTTC.

This clonotype was seen a handful of times. J is TRBJ2-5 and V is TRBV9, with TRBD2 matching over 8 bases. Per the germline V gene, CDR1 is SGDLS and CDR2 is YYNGEE. The CDR3 totals 16 residues. The trim removed 2 bases at V and 1 base at J, leaving 7 bases unmatched. The CDR3 bases are TGTGCCAGCAGCGTCTTGTCTAGCGGGTCCCAAGAGACCCAGTACTTC. It yields the protein CASSVLSSGSQETQYF.

A few counts support this clonotype. The rearrangement links TRBV18 to TRBJ2-5; the D gene could be TRBD1 or TRBD2 (5 bases each). Looked up from germline, CDR1 is KGHSH and CDR2 is LQKENI. Between the trimmed V and J ends, which lost 6 bases and 0 bases, there was a span of 17 bases. The CDR3 covers 16 residues. This CDR3 reads CASSSSIRDDQETQYF. CDR3 nucleotides: TGTGCCAGCTCGTCATCAATCCGGGACGACCAAGAGACCCAGTACTTC.

The chain couples TRBV20-1 to TRBJ1-2; tentative D call: TRBD1 (6 bases). V was pared by 3 bases and J by 6 bases, with 11 bases between. Germline V gene data show CDR1 as DFQATT and CDR2 as SNEGSKA (reference sequence). The CDR3 loop spans 12 amino acids. CDR3 DNA sequence: TGCAGTGCTAGGGGGGGCGTGGATGGCTACACCTTC. This encodes CSARGGVDGYTF.

This clonotype was counted a few times. V usage is TRBV4-3 and J usage is TRBJ1-2; no firm D call. V lost 0 bases, J lost 5 bases, and 7 bases lay in between. Germline-derived CDR1 and CDR2 are LGHNA and YSLEER. The CDR3 has 13 amino acids. CDR3 amino acids: CASSQDLEYGYTF. CDR3 DNA sequence: TGCGCCAGCAGCCAAGATCTTGAGTATGGCTACACCTTC.

The V and J genes are TRBV30 and TRBJ2-3; 8 nucleotides line up with TRBD1. The V segment lost 0 bases and the J segment 1 base; nucleotides outside the gene matches: 0. There are 14 residues in the CDR3. Germline CDR1 is GTSNPN and CDR2 is SVGIG (reference sequence). CDR3 nucleotide sequence: TGTGCCTGGAGTGTGACAGGGGGCACAGATACGCAGTATTTT. This gives the protein CAWSVTGGTDTQYF.

This clonotype occurred many times. The chain has TRBV20-1 and TRBJ2-3; 10 bases match TRBD2. The germline V gene encodes CDR1 DFQATT and CDR2 SNEGSKA (reference sequence). Germline trimming cut 1 base from V and 4 bases from J; bases unmatched to any gene: 8. The length of the CDR3 is 16 residues. CDR3 bases: TGCAGTGCTAGAGGCCTAGCGGGAGTAATGGCAGATACGCAGTATTTT. It yields the protein CSARGLAGVMADTQYF.

This chain uses TRBV5-1 with TRBJ2-7, with 15 bases that match TRBD2. CDR3 length: 15 residues. Germline lookup yields CDR1 SGHRS and CDR2 YFSETQ. The V segment lost 4 bases and the J segment 4 bases; nucleotides outside the gene matches: 3. CDR3 sequence reads: CASSQGLAGGYEQYF. The CDR3 DNA follows: TGCGCCAGCAGCCAAGGACTAGCGGGAGGGTACGAGCAGTACTTC.

This clonotype was detected only a few times. The chain is built from TRBV20-1 and TRBJ2-5, with D uncertain. Germline-derived CDR1 and CDR2 are DFQATT and SNEGSKA (reference sequence). CDR3 length: 12 amino acids. V lost 1 base to trimming and J lost 4 bases, with 7 bases between them. The CDR3 loop reads CSARAERETQYF. The CDR3 nucleotides read TGCAGTGCTAGAGCCGAGAGAGAGACCCAGTACTTC.

The chain employs TRBV5-6 and TRBJ2-1; D unresolved. Deletions cut 9 bases from V and 9 bases from J, with 19 bases between. This CDR3 comprises 13 residues. CDR1 and CDR2 (germline): SGHDT, YYEEEE. The CDR3 DNA is TGTGCCATGAGCCCCGGACCTCGGAGTGAGCAGTTCTTC. Its translation is CAMSPGPRSEQFF.

The CDR3 protein is CASSSGLAGGRDEQFF. The CDR3 nucleotides are TGTGCCAGCAGCTCGGGACTAGCGGGAGGCCGGGATGAGCAGTTCTTC. The rearrangement links TRBV7-7 to TRBJ2-1, with TRBD2 matching 15 bases. The CDR3 length is 16 residues. CDR1 SSHAT and CDR2 FNYEAQ come from the germline V gene (reference sequence). J gave up 8 bases and V 4 bases, and 6 bases lay outside the gene matches.

A few counts support this clonotype. This sequence joins TRBV7-8 and TRBJ2-1; D perhaps matches TRBD2 (6 bases). Trimming pared 0 bases from V and 8 bases from J, leaving 11 bases between. Germline V lookup: CDR1 SGHVS, CDR2 FQNEAQ. This CDR3 spans 14 amino acids. The CDR3 here is CASSLAPWGDEQFF. DNA of the CDR3: TGTGCCAGCAGCTTAGCCCCCTGGGGGGATGAGCAGTTCTTC.

The CDR3 protein is CASSAPKETQYF. CDR3 DNA: TGTGCCAGCAGCGCCCCTAAAGAGACCCAGTACTTC. The V call is TRBV6-6, the J call TRBJ2-5; no reliable D call. V lost 6 bases and J lost 3, with 8 bases in between. CDR3 length: 12 residues. Looked up from germline, CDR1 is MNHNY and CDR2 is SVGAGI (reference sequence).

This clonotype was recorded a few times. The V gene is TRBV9, the J gene TRBJ2-2; 10 bases match TRBD2. The CDR3 sequence is 16 residues long. CDR1 and CDR2 (germline): SGDLS, YYNGEE. V was pared by 0 bases and J by 4 bases, with 3 bases of the junction left unmatched. In DNA form, the CDR3 reads TGTGCCAGCAGCGTAGATCTAGCGGGAGTCACCGGGGAGCTGTTTTTT. Translated, it gives CASSVDLAGVTGELFF.